This T cell receptor beta chain was captured in a study of CD8 T cells in ankylosing spondylitis. Study-level points and caveats: Ankylosing spondylitis blood seemed to carry a telltale TCR beta motif made of several highly homologous variants.

About this clonotype itself: The antigen is undetermined.

Trimming removed 6 bases from V and 3 bases from J, with 11 bases in between. The CDR3 is 13 residues long. Germline CDR1 and CDR2: ENHRY and SYGVKD. Quantitative 5'-RACE was performed with molecular barcodes, and it yielded the TCR beta libraries. MiXCR, applied by TCRdb to the 5' RACE reads, yields one record per CDR3 protein. The table records a few hundred thousand distinct CDR3 sequences, 18% of them present only once. This TCR came from a male donor with ankylosing spondylitis or in good health (not recorded which). The chain couples TRBV10-3 to TRBJ2-5; D is uncertain. The specimen sequenced was blood, either unsorted or a sorted T cell fraction (not recorded which). The chain's CDR3 is CAISAPAKETQYF. CDR3 coding DNA: TGTGCCATCAGCGCTCCGGCAAAAGAGACCCAGTACTTC.